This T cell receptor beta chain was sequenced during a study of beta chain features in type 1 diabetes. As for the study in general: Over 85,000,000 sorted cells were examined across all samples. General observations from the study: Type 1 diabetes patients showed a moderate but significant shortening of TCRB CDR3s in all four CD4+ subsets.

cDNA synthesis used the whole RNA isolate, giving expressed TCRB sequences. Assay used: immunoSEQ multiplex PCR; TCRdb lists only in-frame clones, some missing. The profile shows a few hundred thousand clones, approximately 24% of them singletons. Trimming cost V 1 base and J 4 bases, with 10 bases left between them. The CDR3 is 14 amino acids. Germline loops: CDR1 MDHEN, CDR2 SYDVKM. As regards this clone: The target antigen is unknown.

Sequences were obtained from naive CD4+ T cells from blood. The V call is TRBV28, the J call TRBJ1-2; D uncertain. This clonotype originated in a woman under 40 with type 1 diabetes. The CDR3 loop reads CASSLLPTGYGYTF. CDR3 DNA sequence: TGTGCCAGCAGTTTATTACCGACGGGCTATGGCTACACCTTC.